One and the same sample provided the 28 T cell receptor beta chains below, sequenced in a study of blood T cell repertoires in COVID-19. Sequenced by immunoSEQ multiplex PCR; TCRdb stores in-frame clones only, minus some. The sample includes 65,000 to 70,000 clones, roughly 92% of them seen just once. Sequenced sample: peripheral blood. All receptors derive from an older man with active COVID-19.

This chain links TRBV12-3 or TRBV12-4 with TRBJ1-1; D gene unclear. Trimming removed 7 bases from V and 8 bases from J, with 11 bases in between. The CDR3 extends over 11 amino acids. The CDR3 DNA is TGTGCCAGCACAGCGGGCGTGGAAGCTTTCTTT. Amino acid sequence: CASTAGVEAFF.

In this sample, this clone turned up once. The rearrangement links TRBV11-2 to TRBJ2-1, with TRBD2 matching 12 bases. The CDR3 runs to 17 residues. Unmatched junction bases numbered 8, after V lost 4 bases and J lost 4 bases. Germline CDR1 is SGHAT and CDR2 is FQNNGV. This CDR3 is CASSYPSGGGTYNEQFF. CDR3 sequence (DNA): TGTGCCAGCAGCTATCCTAGCGGGGGGGGTACTTACAATGAGCAGTTCTTC. The full variable domain, rest sourced from reference TRBV11-2 and TRBJ2-1, is EAGVAQSPRYKIIEKRQSVAFWCNPISGHATLYWYQQILGQGPKLLIQFQNNGVVDDSQLPKDRFSAERLKGVDSTLKIQPAKLEDSAVYLCASSYPSGGGTYNEQFFGPGTRLTVL.

The V call is TRBV14, the J call TRBJ2-3, with D maybe TRBD1 (6 bases). Deletions cut 6 bases from V and 5 bases from J, with 12 bases between. CDR1 and CDR2 (germline): SGHDN, FVKESK. The CDR3 has 13 residues. This CDR3 is CASSLQGLDTQYF. DNA of the CDR3: TGTGCCAGCAGTCTTCAGGGGTTAGATACGCAGTATTTT.

This clone is a singleton in its sample. As DNA, the CDR3 is TGTGCCAGCAGCTTTTCTTCTACCTCTGGGGCCAACGTCCTGACTTTC. Its translation is CASSFSSTSGANVLTF. This chain uses TRBV11-3 with TRBJ2-6; D gene unclear. Germline-derived CDR1 and CDR2 are SGHNT and YENEEA. Trimming stripped 3 bases from V and 0 bases from J, with 9 bases between. This CDR3 contains 16 residues.

The chain uses TRBV6-1 and TRBJ1-2; D is uncertain. Germline V gene data show CDR1 as MNHNS and CDR2 as SASEGT. The germline V and J ends were trimmed by 5 bases and 6 bases, with 13 bases remaining between them. The CDR3 loop spans 13 amino acids. The CDR3: CASSTVSSNGYTF. Written as DNA, the CDR3 is TGTGCCAGCAGTACGGTCTCCTCCAATGGCTACACCTTC.

This sequence joins TRBV15 and TRBJ2-1; 12 nucleotides agree with TRBD1. Germline V CDR1 and CDR2: LNHNV, YYDKDF (reference sequence). The CDR3 extends over 15 amino acids. The V segment lost 3 bases and the J segment 10 bases; nucleotides outside the gene matches: 7. In nucleotides, the CDR3 is TGTGCCACCAGCAGCCGGGACAGGGGGCGCCAAGAGCAGTTCTTC. Protein product: CATSSRDRGRQEQFF. The full variable domain, completed using reference TRBV15 and TRBJ2-1, is DAMVIQNPRYQVTQFGKPVTLSCSQTLNHNVMYWYQQKSSQAPKLLFHYYDKDFNNEADTPDNFQSRRPNTSFCFLDIRSPGLGDTAMYLCATSSRDRGRQEQFFGPGTRLTVL.

The V call is TRBV5-1, the J call TRBJ2-2; 13 bases align to TRBD2. The germline gives CDR1 SGHRS, CDR2 YFSETQ. The J segment lost 1 base and the V segment lost 3 bases, leaving 3 bases of the junction unmatched. The CDR3 covers 17 residues. This CDR3 is CASSWTSGGGNTGELFF. CDR3 DNA: TGCGCCAGCAGCTGGACTAGCGGGGGCGGGAACACCGGGGAGCTGTTTTTT.

J is TRBJ1-3 and V is TRBV25-1; a weak D match, TRBD1 (6 bases). Looked up from germline, CDR1 is MGHDK and CDR2 is SYGVNS. Trimming took off 6 bases at V and 3 bases at J, with 24 bases between the two ends. There are 18 residues in the CDR3. CDR3 nucleotides: TGTGCCAGCAGCGAAGGGGGGGGTGTAGGGTTATTTGGAAACACCATATATTTT. Residues: CASSEGGGVGLFGNTIYF.

A word on this clone: The sample carries other DNA sequences with the same CDR3. CDR3 nucleotide sequence: TGTGCCAGTAGTAGTCAGGGCACAGATACGCAGTATTTT. This sequence encodes CASSSQGTDTQYF. The chain couples TRBV19 to TRBJ2-3; D gene uncertain. This CDR3 contains 13 residues. Trimming took 4 bases from V and 1 from J, leaving 6 bases between them. From germline, CDR1 is LNHDA and CDR2 SQIVND (reference sequence).

The chain joins TRBV7-2 to TRBJ2-7; D is possibly TRBD2 (6 bases). Germline-derived CDR1 and CDR2 are SGHTA and FQGNSA. The V end lost 6 bases, the J end lost 4 bases, and 16 bases lay between the germline ends. CDR3 length: 14 amino acids. The CDR3 protein is CASRLGGQAYEQYF. For the CDR3, the DNA is TGTGCCAGCAGGTTGGGGGGTCAGGCGTACGAGCAGTACTTC.

This clone has only one observation. The chain employs TRBV27 and TRBJ2-3; TRBD2 matches 7 bases. CDR3 size: 14 residues. J gave up 8 bases and V 3 bases, and 8 bases lay outside the gene matches. In germline, CDR1 is MNHEY, CDR2 SMNVEV (reference sequence). CDR3 loop: CASSFPVPGGTQYF. CDR3 in DNA: TGTGCCAGCAGTTTTCCGGTCCCGGGGGGTACGCAGTATTTT.

V usage is TRBV5-1 and J usage is TRBJ2-7; 8 bases match TRBD1. This CDR3 has 13 residues. Germline CDR1 is SGHRS and CDR2 is YFSETQ. V was clipped by 4 bases and J by 5 bases; unmatched bases: 5. The CDR3 bases are TGCGCCAGCAGCCGGACAGGGAACGACGAGCAGTACGTC. It codes for CASSRTGNDEQYV.

The genes are TRBV27 and TRBJ2-1; 9 bases map to TRBD2. There are 17 residues in the CDR3. Unmatched junction bases numbered 12, after V lost 7 bases and J lost 2 bases. Germline CDR1 MNHEY, CDR2 SMNVEV (reference sequence). CDR3: CASIPRLGGGAYNEQFF. CDR3 bases: TGTGCCAGCATCCCCCGGTTGGGCGGGGGGGCCTACAATGAGCAGTTCTTC.

The V gene is TRBV5-1, the J gene TRBJ2-3; 11 bases align to TRBD2. Germline-derived CDR1 and CDR2 are SGHRS and YFSETQ. Losses at the gene ends were 5 bases for V and 2 bases for J; bases not matched to a gene: 4. This CDR3 is 15 amino acids long. DNA of the CDR3: TGCGCCAGCAGTTCACTAGCGGGGGACACAGATACGCAGTATTTT. As protein: CASSSLAGDTDTQYF.

In DNA form, the CDR3 reads TGTGCCAGCAGCTGGACTAGCACAGATACGCAGTATTTT. This gives the protein CASSWTSTDTQYF. The chain uses TRBV5-6 and TRBJ2-3, with D possibly being TRBD2 (5 bases). Trimming took off 3 bases at V and 0 bases at J, with 5 bases between the two ends. The germline V gene encodes CDR1 SGHDT and CDR2 YYEEEE. This CDR3 is 13 amino acids long.

The rearrangement links TRBV5-1 to TRBJ1-6; D remains ambiguous. The CDR3 runs 14 residues. CDR1 and CDR2 (germline): SGHRS, YFSETQ. Trimming removed 0 bases at V and 6 bases at J, with 7 bases between. The CDR3 spells CASSLGVLNSPLHF. CDR3 nucleotides: TGCGCCAGCAGCTTGGGAGTTCTTAATTCACCCCTCCACTTT.

The chain recombines TRBV9 with TRBJ2-2; D may be TRBD2 (6 bases). This CDR3 comprises 14 residues. Deletions cut 7 bases from V and 0 bases from J, with 10 bases between. Germline-derived CDR1 and CDR2 are SGDLS and YYNGEE. The CDR3 sequence is CASGGNSNTGELFF. The CDR3 region has the DNA TGTGCCAGCGGAGGGAACTCGAACACCGGGGAGCTGTTTTTT.

This chain joins TRBV9 and TRBJ2-3; 10 bases are shared with TRBD2. Germline lookup yields CDR1 SGDLS and CDR2 YYNGEE. The CDR3 spans 16 residues. With V trimmed by 0 bases and J by 6 bases, 7 bases remained unmatched. The CDR3 DNA reads TGTGCCAGCAGCGTAGCTAGCGGGGGATCCGCGGATACGCAGTATTTT. Its translation is CASSVASGGSADTQYF.

The chain links TRBV11-3 to TRBJ2-5, with D perhaps TRBD1 (6 bases). In germline, CDR1 is SGHNT, CDR2 YENEEA. The V end lost 5 bases, the J end lost 4 bases, and 8 bases lay between the germline ends. The CDR3 totals 12 residues. CDR3: CASSPGVETQYF. The DNA of the CDR3 is TGTGCCAGCAGCCCAGGGGTAGAGACCCAGTACTTC.

CDR3 in amino acids: CASSQRDRGRTGELFF. The CDR3 DNA is TGTGCCAGCAGCCAGAGGGACAGGGGAAGAACCGGGGAGCTGTTTTTT. The V and J genes are TRBV3-1 (or the pseudogene TRBV3-2) and TRBJ2-2, with 10 bases matching TRBD1. Germline V lookup: CDR1 LGHDT, CDR2 YNNKEL (reference sequence). V shed 3 bases and J 5 bases; nucleotides not matched to a gene: 6. The CDR3 length is 16 residues.

The chain links TRBV4-1 to TRBJ2-1; 10 positions agree with TRBD2. V lost 4 bases, J lost 3 bases, and 9 bases stayed unmatched. Germline lookup yields CDR1 MGHRA and CDR2 YSYEKL. The CDR3 totals 17 residues. CDR3: CASSPILAGGLYNEQFF. CDR3 in DNA: TGCGCCAGCAGCCCAATTTTAGCGGGGGGCCTCTACAATGAGCAGTTCTTC.

This chain joins TRBV10-3 and TRBJ2-3; tentative D call: TRBD2 (6 bases). The CDR3 runs 14 residues. Germline CDR1 reads ENHRY; CDR2 reads SYGVKD. V lost 4 bases to trimming and J lost 2 bases, with 10 bases between them. The CDR3, as DNA: TGTGCCATCAGTGCGGGCGGGGTCACAGATACGCAGTATTTT. It codes for CAISAGGVTDTQYF.

This chain uses TRBV7-2 with TRBJ1-5; D gene unclear. The CDR3 is made up of 14 amino acids. V dropped 4 bases and J dropped 2 bases, with 9 bases sitting between them. The germline V gene has CDR1 SGHTA and CDR2 FQGNSA. The CDR3 here is CASSSLVGNQPQHF. The CDR3 DNA reads as TGTGCCAGCAGCTCACTCGTGGGCAATCAGCCCCAGCATTTT.

V and J are TRBV3-1 (or the pseudogene TRBV3-2) and TRBJ1-2; D call uncertain. The germline V gene has CDR1 LGHDT and CDR2 YNNKEL (reference sequence). The length of the CDR3 is 14 residues. The germline V and J ends were trimmed by 0 bases and 0 bases, with 5 bases remaining between them. The CDR3 coding sequence is TGTGCCAGCAGCCAAGAACAGCCTAACTATGGCTACACCTTC. Protein: CASSQEQPNYGYTF.

The V gene is TRBV28, the J gene TRBJ1-6; TRBD1 matches at 7 bases. The CDR3 is 14 residues long. J gave up 7 bases and V 6 bases, and 6 bases lay outside the gene matches. Germline V lookup: CDR1 MDHEN, CDR2 SYDVKM. CDR3 region: CASRPGTANSPLHF. CDR3 sequence (DNA): TGTGCCAGCAGACCAGGGACAGCAAATTCACCCCTCCACTTT. Drawing the rest from reference TRBV28 and TRBJ1-6, the complete variable domain is DVKVTQSSRYLVKRTGEKVFLECVQDMDHENMFWYRQDPGLGLRLIYFSYDVKMKEKGDIPEGYSVSREKKERFSLILESASTNQTSMYLCASRPGTANSPLHFGNGTRLTVT.

V and J are TRBV2 and TRBJ2-3, with 7 bases fitting TRBD1. The length of the CDR3 is 19 residues. The V segment lost 2 bases and the J segment 4 bases; nucleotides outside the gene matches: 18. Germline V CDR1 and CDR2: SNHLY, FYNNEI. The CDR3 is CASSEQGGRVQGVADTQYF. CDR3 bases: TGTGCCAGCAGTGAACAGGGTGGTAGGGTGCAGGGGGTCGCAGATACGCAGTATTTT.

The rearrangement joins TRBV7-3 to TRBJ1-1; D is perhaps TRBD1 (6 bases). Germline assignment: CDR1 SGHTA and CDR2 FQGTGA. The CDR3 is made up of 17 amino acids. V was trimmed by 1 base and J by 3 bases, leaving 18 bases between them. The CDR3 loop reads CASSLSLGWTEDTEAFF. DNA for the CDR3: TGTGCCAGCAGCTTAAGTTTAGGTTGGACAGAAGACACTGAAGCTTTCTTT.

A single count supports this clone. CDR3 nucleotides: TGTGCCAGCAGAAGGACAGGGACGAACACTGAAGCTTTCTTT. Translating gives CASRRTGTNTEAFF. The genes are TRBV6-5 and TRBJ1-1; the match to TRBD1 covers 8 bases. This CDR3 has 14 residues. With 6 bases clipped from V and 1 base from J, the junction kept 4 bases outside the gene matches. The V gene's germline CDR1 is MNHEY and CDR2 SVGAGI.